These 21 T cell receptor beta chains were all obtained from the same sample, sequenced in a study of blood T cell repertoires in COVID-19 (dated by TCRdb to between 2020 and 2021). Library prep was done by the immunoSEQ multiplex PCR assay. Not all clones reach the TCRdb copy of this immuneACCESS table, which keeps in-frame sequences only. Checked studies attribute under half of the gap to unresolved V genes and leave the rest unexplained. The sample table records a few hundred thousand clones; 90% of these occur just once. The ten largest clones add up to less than 3.5% of the sample. Input material: peripheral blood. The source of these receptors is a woman between 25 and 40 years old with COVID-19, enrolled during active disease.

The V call is TRBV4-2, the J call TRBJ2-5; 8 bases match TRBD2. V gave up 4 bases and J gave up 0 bases; unmatched junction bases: 7. From germline, CDR1 is LGHNA and CDR2 YNFKEQ. The CDR3 runs 16 residues. Written as DNA, the CDR3 is TGTGCCAGCAGCCCTGTGATAGCGGGGTACCAAGAGACCCAGTACTTC. Its translation: CASSPVIAGYQETQYF.

This chain joins TRBV28 and TRBJ1-4; TRBD1 aligns across 10 bases. The CDR3 length is 16 residues. Germline CDR1 and CDR2: MDHEN and SYDVKM. J gave up 8 bases and V 4 bases, and 10 bases lay outside the gene matches. Here the CDR3 DNA reads TGTGCCAGCAGTTCAACTCGACAGGGGGCTGAGGAAAAACTGTTTTTT. Its protein product is CASSSTRQGAEEKLFF.

The chain uses TRBV19 and TRBJ2-1, with TRBD2 matching over 8 bases. This CDR3 spans 15 amino acids. V lost 3 bases to trimming and J lost 2 bases; unmatched junction nucleotides: 3. The germline gives CDR1 LNHDA, CDR2 SQIVND (reference sequence). CDR3 DNA: TGTGCCAGTAGTATGATTAGCGGGACCTACAATGAGCAGTTCTTC. It encodes CASSMISGTYNEQFF.

The chain recombines TRBV13 with TRBJ2-2; no clear D. The CDR3 has 16 residues. The V gene lost 4 bases and the J gene lost 0 bases, with 12 bases spanning the gap. Germline V gives CDR1 PRHDT, CDR2 FYEKMQ (reference sequence). The CDR3 DNA reads TGTGCCAGCAGCTCACCACAGTTCGCGAACACCGGGGAGCTGTTTTTT. This sequence encodes CASSSPQFANTGELFF.

This chain links TRBV29-1 with TRBJ2-3, with TRBD2 identical over 8 bases. Germline CDR1 is SQVTM and CDR2 is ANQGSEA. V lost 6 bases and J lost 6; bases outside the gene matches: 14. The CDR3 runs 15 residues. CDR3 in DNA: TGCAGCGTGCTCCCGGGACTAGGCTCAGGGGATACGCAGTATTTT. This gives the protein CSVLPGLGSGDTQYF.

This sequence joins TRBV29-1 and TRBJ1-2; a weak D match, TRBD1 (6 bases). Trimming stripped 1 base from V and 5 bases from J, with 17 bases between. The CDR3 is 15 amino acids. Germline V gene sequence: CDR1 SQVTM, CDR2 ANQGSEA. In DNA form, the CDR3 reads TGCAGCGTTGAAGTTACTCGGACAGAACGATATGGCTACACCTTC. It translates to CSVEVTRTERYGYTF.

The DNA for the CDR3 is TGTGCCAGTAGTAGGGGGACAGCTCTTCGCGGCTATGGCTACACCTTC. Amino acid sequence: CASSRGTALRGYGYTF. The chain couples TRBV19 to TRBJ1-2; TRBD1 matches at 7 bases. Unmatched junction bases numbered 12, after V lost 4 bases and J lost 4 bases. The CDR3 runs to 16 residues. The germline V gene has CDR1 LNHDA and CDR2 SQIVND (reference sequence). The full variable domain, with the rest looked up from reference TRBV19 and TRBJ1-2, is DGGITQSPKYLFRKEGQNVTLSCEQNLNHDAMYWYRQDPGQGLRLIYYSQIVNDFQKGDIAEGYSVSREKKESFPLTVTSAQKNPTAFYLCASSRGTALRGYGYTFGSGTRLTVV.

The chain carries TRBV7-8 and TRBJ1-1, with unresolved D. Germline CDR1 reads SGHVS; CDR2 reads FQNEAQ. CDR3 length: 14 amino acids. V gave up 5 bases and J gave up 5 bases, with 15 bases separating them. CDR3 DNA: TGTGCCAGCAGCCAGAGAGTCAGCGGAACTGAAGCTTTCTTT. As protein: CASSQRVSGTEAFF. Full variable domain (remainder filled in from reference TRBV7-8 and TRBJ1-1): GAGVSQSPRYKVAKRGQDVALRCDPISGHVSLFWYQQALGQGPEFLTYFQNEAQLDKSGLPSDRFFAERPEGSVSTLKIQRTQQEDSAVYLCASSQRVSGTEAFFGQGTRLTVV.

The gene calls are TRBV3-1 (or the pseudogene TRBV3-2) and TRBJ1-2; 8 bases are a match to TRBD1. Germline V gene data show CDR1 as LGHDT and CDR2 as YNNKEL (reference sequence). This CDR3 comprises 17 residues. V was clipped by 0 bases and J by 6 bases; unmatched bases: 12. The CDR3 DNA is TGTGCCAGCAGCCAAGATCGTCCAGGGGGCGCAGTCCATGGCTACACCTTC. It encodes CASSQDRPGGAVHGYTF.

The chain couples TRBV7-9 to TRBJ2-5; 13 bases match TRBD2. This CDR3 is 16 amino acids long. V dropped 4 bases and J dropped 4; count of bases not matched to a gene: 6. Germline V lookup: CDR1 SEHNR, CDR2 FQNEAQ (reference sequence). CDR3 DNA sequence: TGTGCCAGCAGCTCCCCCGGACTAGCGGGAGTAGAGACCCAGTACTTC. Translated, it gives CASSSPGLAGVETQYF.

V gene TRBV7-8 combines with J gene TRBJ2-7; 7 bases match TRBD2. After removal of 5 bases from V and 2 bases from J, the junction contained 6 bases not matched to a gene. Per the germline V gene, CDR1 is SGHVS and CDR2 is FQNEAQ. This CDR3 contains 14 residues. CDR3 nucleotides: TGTGCCAGCAGCGAGCGGGATTGGACCTACGAGCAGTACTTC. Its translation is CASSERDWTYEQYF.

This chain joins TRBV13 and TRBJ2-1, with D hard to call. This CDR3 region has 14 residues. V lost 2 bases to trimming and J lost 0 bases, with 5 bases between them. Germline assignment: CDR1 PRHDT and CDR2 FYEKMQ (reference sequence). As DNA, the CDR3 is TGTGCCAGCAGCTTATCCCGCTCCTACAATGAGCAGTTCTTC. Translated, it gives CASSLSRSYNEQFF.

This clone has only a few counts. V usage is TRBV30 and J usage is TRBJ1-2; 8 positions agree with TRBD1. Trimming took 5 bases from V and 4 from J; bases not matched to a gene: 6. Germline CDR1 GTSNPN, CDR2 SVGIG (reference sequence). The CDR3 is made up of 13 amino acids. CDR3 loop: CAWSRDRPYGYTF. The CDR3 region has the DNA TGTGCCTGGTCCCGGGACAGGCCCTATGGCTACACCTTC.

This rearrangement joins TRBV5-4 to TRBJ2-3; 10 bases fit TRBD1. In germline, CDR1 is SGHNT, CDR2 YYREEE (reference sequence). Trimming removed 4 bases from V and 4 bases from J; junction bases left unmatched: 9. CDR3 length: 16 amino acids. CDR3 nucleotides: TGTGCCAGCAGCACCCAGACAGGGGGCAACGCAGATACGCAGTATTTT. The encoded protein is CASSTQTGGNADTQYF.

CDR3 DNA: TGTGCCAGCAGCCTCTCCGGACTAGCGGGAGAGGAGTACTTC. This translates into CASSLSGLAGEEYF. This chain connects TRBV11-2 to TRBJ2-7, with 13 positions matching TRBD2. Unmatched junction bases numbered 9, after V lost 5 bases and J lost 11 bases. The CDR3 contains 14 residues. Germline V gives CDR1 SGHAT, CDR2 FQNNGV.

V usage is TRBV3-1 (or the pseudogene TRBV3-2) and J usage is TRBJ2-1; D may be TRBD2 (6 bases). CDR1 is LGHDT and CDR2 is YNNKEL in the germline V gene (reference sequence). Trimming left V 3 bases short and J 0 bases short, with 12 bases between. This CDR3 region has 16 residues. CDR3 sequence reads: CASSQVGGSSYNEQFF. CDR3 DNA sequence: TGTGCCAGCAGCCAGGTCGGGGGAAGCTCCTACAATGAGCAGTTCTTC.

This clone was detected only a few times. The V call is TRBV2, the J call TRBJ1-1; TRBD1 is a possible D gene (6 bases). Per the germline V gene, CDR1 is SNHLY and CDR2 is FYNNEI. The CDR3 spans 14 residues. V lost 4 bases to trimming and J lost 3 bases, with 12 bases between them. The CDR3 nucleotides read TGTGCCAGCAGTGCGGGAGGGGGAGACACTGAAGCTTTCTTT. This gives the protein CASSAGGGDTEAFF.

The chain is built from TRBV7-9 and TRBJ2-4; 10 bases align to TRBD1. J was trimmed by 3 bases and V by 3 bases; bases with no gene match: 8. The germline gives CDR1 SEHNR, CDR2 FQNEAQ (reference sequence). The CDR3 runs to 17 residues. CDR3 in amino acids: CASSLVDRGQVKNIQYF. The CDR3 DNA reads TGTGCCAGCAGCTTGGTAGACAGGGGGCAAGTCAAAAACATTCAGTACTTC.

V usage is TRBV3-1 (or the pseudogene TRBV3-2) and J usage is TRBJ1-2; no firm D call. The germline V and J ends were trimmed by 1 base and 6 bases, with 18 bases remaining between them. This CDR3 has 16 amino acids. Germline V gene sequence: CDR1 LGHDT, CDR2 YNNKEL (reference sequence). CDR3 sequence reads: CASSQVTATPLDGYTF. CDR3 in DNA: TGTGCCAGCAGCCAAGTTACAGCCACCCCACTAGATGGCTACACCTTC.

V gene TRBV7-9 combines with J gene TRBJ1-5, with TRBD1 identical over 8 bases. The CDR3 loop spans 15 amino acids. Germline CDR1 is SEHNR and CDR2 is FQNEAQ (reference sequence). With 5 bases clipped from V and 6 bases from J, the junction kept 9 bases outside the gene matches. DNA for the CDR3: TGTGCCAGCAGCCCATCCGGACAGGGCAGTCAGCCCCAGCATTTT. Its protein is CASSPSGQGSQPQHF. Filled out from reference TRBV7-9 and TRBJ1-5, the complete variable domain reads DTGVSQNPRHKITKRGQNVTFRCDPISEHNRLYWYRQTLGQGPEFLTYFQNEAQLEKSRLLSDRFSAERPKGSFSTLEIQRTEQGDSAMYLCASSPSGQGSQPQHFGDGTRLSIL.

The DNA of the CDR3 is TGTGCCACCAGCAGAGATGCAGGAAATGAGCAGTTCTTC. Its translation is CATSRDAGNEQFF. This chain links TRBV15 with TRBJ2-1; D remains unclear. V lost 0 bases to trimming and J lost 7 bases, with 7 bases between them. Germline CDR1 reads LNHNV; CDR2 reads YYDKDF (reference sequence). This CDR3 is 13 amino acids long.